These T cell receptor beta chains were read from a single sample in a study of blood T cell repertoires in COVID-19. Profiled with immunoSEQ multiplex PCR; TCRdb holds only in-frame clones, not every one. The sample lists 250,000 or so clones, around 90% occurring once. The sequenced material came from peripheral blood. The receptors come from a man aged 25-45 years with COVID-19, enrolled during active disease. The CDR3 runs from the conserved cysteine through the conserved F or W. A D gene is named only where the DNA matches it firmly. The size of a clone is reported for some rows only, either as once, few or many, or as a class for expanded clones.

d_call	clone_size	v_call	j_call	cdr3_aa	cdr3_nt
TRBD1	NA	TRBV5-6	TRBJ1-5	CASSSASTGASNQPQHF	TGTGCCAGCAGCTCCGCCTCGACAGGGGCTAGCAATCAGCCCCAGCATTTT
NA	NA	TRBV2	TRBJ1-1	CASIQGSGRRYTEAFF	TGTGCCAGCATTCAAGGGTCAGGGAGGAGGTACACTGAAGCTTTCTTT
NA	NA	TRBV28	TRBJ1-1	CASSLTSAGNTEAFF	TGTGCCAGCAGTTTAACCTCCGCCGGGAACACTGAAGCTTTCTTT
NA	NA	TRBV6-1	TRBJ1-4	CASSEPLEGGEKLFF	TGTGCCAGCAGTGAACCGTTAGAGGGTGGGGAAAAACTGTTTTTT
TRBD1	NA	TRBV28	TRBJ2-7	CASRGTGGRHEQYF	TGTGCCAGCAGGGGGACAGGGGGCCGGCACGAGCAGTACTTC
NA	NA	TRBV19	TRBJ1-1	CASRMDSLNTEAFF	TGTGCCAGTAGGATGGACAGCCTGAACACTGAAGCTTTCTTT
NA	NA	TRBV6-1	TRBJ1-3	CASSESGTGNTIYF	TGTGCCAGCAGTGAATCAGGAACTGGAAACACCATATATTTT
NA	NA	TRBV30	TRBJ1-1	CAWTPTSEAFF	TGTGCCTGGACTCCTACCTCTGAAGCTTTCTTT
TRBD2	few	TRBV9	TRBJ2-3	CASSVGAGEASTQYF	TGTGCCAGCAGCGTAGGGGCGGGGGAGGCCAGTACGCAGTATTTT
NA	NA	TRBV19	TRBJ1-5	CASTTQGNSNQPQHF	TGTGCCAGTACCACCCAGGGGAATAGCAATCAGCCCCAGCATTTT
TRBD1	NA	TRBV9	TRBJ1-2	CASSEGQGRYGYTF	TGTGCCAGCAGCGAGGGACAGGGACGCTATGGCTACACCTTC
NA	NA	TRBV7-9	TRBJ2-1	CASKDTIAYNEQFF	TGTGCCAGCAAGGACACGATCGCCTACAATGAGCAGTTCTTC
NA	NA	TRBV11-1	TRBJ1-1	CASSPRQDNTEAFF	TGTGCCAGCAGCCCACGACAGGATAACACTGAAGCTTTCTTT
NA	NA	TRBV6-5	TRBJ1-2	CASSLQGANYGYTF	TGTGCCAGCAGCTTACAGGGAGCTAACTATGGCTACACCTTC
TRBD2	few	TRBV6-5	TRBJ2-7	CASITSGGYGEQYF	TGTGCCAGCATAACTAGCGGGGGCTATGGCGAGCAGTACTTC
NA	NA	TRBV5-6	TRBJ2-7	CASSSQGEQYF	TGTGCCAGCAGCTCTCAGGGTGAGCAGTACTTC
NA	NA	TRBV19	TRBJ1-5	CASSIGEKPQHF	TGTGCCAGTAGTATTGGTGAGAAGCCCCAGCATTTT
TRBD2	NA	TRBV3-1/TRBV3-2	TRBJ2-3	CASSQVAGGPGDTQYF	TGTGCCAGCAGCCAAGTGGCGGGGGGGCCGGGAGATACGCAGTATTTT
NA	NA	TRBV5-1	TRBJ1-1	CASSLQNSNTEAFF	TGCGCCAGCAGCTTACAGAACTCGAACACTGAAGCTTTCTTT
NA	NA	TRBV2	TRBJ1-4	CASSVSREKLFF	TGTGCCAGCAGTGTTTCGAGGGAAAAACTGTTTTTT
NA	NA	TRBV5-1	TRBJ1-4	CASSLGLNEKLFF	TGCGCCAGCAGCTTGGGACTTAATGAAAAACTGTTTTTT
TRBD2	NA	TRBV3-1/TRBV3-2	TRBJ2-3	CASSQLYGGGASTDTQYF	TGTGCCAGCAGCCAATTATATGGCGGGGGGGCTAGCACAGATACGCAGTATTTT
TRBD1	NA	TRBV2	TRBJ1-5	CASLGDRSSNQPQHF	TGTGCCAGTCTGGGGGACAGGAGTAGCAATCAGCCCCAGCATTTT
TRBD1	NA	TRBV9	TRBJ1-2	CASGRDRGLYGYTF	TGTGCCAGCGGCCGGGACAGGGGCCTCTATGGCTACACCTTC
NA	NA	TRBV5-6	TRBJ2-7	CASSLDLTGNPYEQYF	TGTGCCAGCAGCTTGGATCTGACAGGTAACCCCTACGAGCAGTACTTC
TRBD1	NA	TRBV7-9	TRBJ2-7	CASSVRAGGYEQYF	TGTGCCAGCAGCGTGCGTGCAGGGGGATACGAGCAGTACTTC
NA	NA	TRBV11-3	TRBJ1-1	CASSLGSDTEAFF	TGTGCCAGCAGCTTAGGCAGTGACACTGAAGCTTTCTTT
NA	few	TRBV12-3/TRBV12-4	TRBJ1-3	CASRGAGNTIYF	TGTGCCAGCCGGGGGGCTGGAAACACCATATATTTT
NA	NA	TRBV27	TRBJ1-2	CASSLAGAGSGVNYGYTF	TGTGCCAGCAGTTTGGCGGGAGCTGGTAGCGGGGTTAACTATGGCTACACCTTC
NA	NA	TRBV6-6	TRBJ2-7	CASSYSDSPSSYEQYF	TGTGCCAGCAGTTACTCGGACAGCCCGAGCTCCTACGAGCAGTACTTC
TRBD2	NA	TRBV5-4	TRBJ2-5	CASSLSSGGLQETQYF	TGTGCCAGCAGCTTGTCCAGCGGGGGGTTACAAGAGACCCAGTACTTC
NA	once	TRBV6-5	TRBJ1-6	CASSRIQGSNSPLHF	TGTGCCAGCAGCCGAATACAGGGAAGTAATTCACCCCTCCACTTT
NA	NA	TRBV27	TRBJ1-5	CASSPRHDYSNQPQHF	TGTGCCAGCAGTCCCCGACACGATTATAGCAATCAGCCCCAGCATTTT
TRBD2	NA	TRBV5-4	TRBJ2-2	CASSLEAGGPYTGELFF	TGTGCCAGCAGCTTGGAGGCGGGGGGGCCGTACACCGGGGAGCTGTTTTTT
TRBD1	NA	TRBV11-2	TRBJ1-6	CASSPRQGANSPLHF	TGTGCCAGCAGCCCCCGACAGGGGGCAAATTCACCCCTCCACTTT
NA	once	TRBV6-5	TRBJ1-3	CASYRTGGNTIYF	TGTGCCAGCTACCGGACGGGAGGAAACACCATATATTTT
TRBD1	NA	TRBV2	TRBJ2-5	CASTLGTGVWETQYF	TGTGCCAGCACCTTAGGGACAGGGGTATGGGAGACCCAGTACTTC
TRBD2	NA	TRBV3-1/TRBV3-2	TRBJ2-3	CASSQTSSGGALGVSDTQYF	TGTGCCAGCAGCCAAACGTCTAGCGGGGGGGCCTTAGGTGTTTCAGATACGCAGTATTTT
TRBD2	NA	TRBV30	TRBJ2-5	CAWSVARGGEETQYF	TGTGCCTGGAGTGTAGCCCGGGGGGGCGAAGAGACCCAGTACTTC
NA	NA	TRBV5-1	TRBJ1-6	CASSLSGFDNSPLHF	TGCGCCAGCAGCTTATCAGGGTTCGATAATTCACCCCTCCACTTT
NA	NA	TRBV9	TRBJ1-3	CASSDPKGGRTGNTIYF	TGTGCCAGCAGCGACCCGAAAGGGGGAAGGACGGGAAACACCATATATTTT
NA	NA	TRBV13	TRBJ1-2	CASSPQQGDLSGYTF	TGTGCCAGCAGCCCACAACAGGGTGACTTATCTGGCTACACCTTC
NA	NA	TRBV2	TRBJ1-5	CASSEQGNSNQPQHF	TGTGCCAGCAGTGAACAGGGGAATAGCAATCAGCCCCAGCATTTT
TRBD1	once	TRBV5-1	TRBJ2-7	CASSLEGQGLSQVKQYF	TGCGCCAGCAGCTTGGAGGGACAGGGGCTCTCCCAAGTCAAGCAGTACTTC
NA	NA	TRBV6-4	TRBJ1-5	CASSQRGLSNQPQHF	TGTGCCAGCAGTCAAAGGGGGTTAAGCAATCAGCCCCAGCATTTT
NA	once	TRBV5-4	TRBJ2-7	CASSLGGVNSYEQYF	TGTGCCAGCAGCTTGGGAGGAGTGAACTCCTACGAGCAGTACTTC
NA	NA	TRBV5-1	TRBJ1-2	CASSLAGTLNYGYTF	TGCGCCAGCAGCTTGGCCGGGACACTTAACTATGGCTACACCTTC
TRBD1	NA	TRBV10-3	TRBJ2-2	CAIGLSGTGGTGELFF	TGTGCCATCGGACTCTCCGGGACAGGGGGGACCGGGGAGCTGTTTTTT
NA	NA	TRBV5-1	TRBJ1-1	CASSPIVGRGNTEAFF	TGCGCCAGCAGCCCCATTGTTGGCAGGGGGAACACTGAAGCTTTCTTT
TRBD1	NA	TRBV5-4	TRBJ2-1	CASSFGGTGAYNEQFF	TGTGCCAGCAGCTTCGGCGGGACAGGGGCCTACAATGAGCAGTTCTTC
TRBD1	NA	TRBV12-3/TRBV12-4	TRBJ1-3	CASAGQWRDTIYF	TGTGCCAGCGCGGGACAGTGGCGTGACACCATATATTTT
NA	NA	TRBV27	TRBJ2-1	CASSIRGGEQFF	TGTGCCAGCAGCATAAGGGGTGGTGAGCAGTTCTTC
NA	NA	TRBV5-1	TRBJ2-5	CASSAGQGQTQYF	TGCGCCAGCAGCGCCGGGCAGGGGCAGACCCAGTACTTC
TRBD1	NA	TRBV7-9	TRBJ1-5	CASSFFGQGAFQPQHF	TGTGCCAGCAGCTTTTTCGGACAGGGGGCTTTTCAGCCCCAGCATTTT
NA	NA	TRBV6-5	TRBJ1-1	CASSYSQGTTEAFF	TGTGCCAGCAGTTACTCGCAGGGGACCACTGAAGCTTTCTTT
NA	once	TRBV15	TRBJ2-1	CATSRGVAGNNEQFF	TGTGCCACCAGCAGAGGGGTGGCGGGAAACAATGAGCAGTTCTTC
NA	NA	TRBV5-1	TRBJ1-1	CASSLDPTPAGEAFF	TGCGCCAGCAGCTTGGATCCCACCCCGGCGGGTGAAGCTTTCTTT
TRBD2	NA	TRBV28	TRBJ2-3	CASSLWSSGGDTQYF	TGTGCCAGCAGTTTATGGTCTAGCGGGGGAGATACGCAGTATTTT
NA	NA	TRBV18	TRBJ1-6	CASSPPERSPLHF	TGTGCCAGCTCACCACCGGAGCGTTCACCCCTCCACTTT